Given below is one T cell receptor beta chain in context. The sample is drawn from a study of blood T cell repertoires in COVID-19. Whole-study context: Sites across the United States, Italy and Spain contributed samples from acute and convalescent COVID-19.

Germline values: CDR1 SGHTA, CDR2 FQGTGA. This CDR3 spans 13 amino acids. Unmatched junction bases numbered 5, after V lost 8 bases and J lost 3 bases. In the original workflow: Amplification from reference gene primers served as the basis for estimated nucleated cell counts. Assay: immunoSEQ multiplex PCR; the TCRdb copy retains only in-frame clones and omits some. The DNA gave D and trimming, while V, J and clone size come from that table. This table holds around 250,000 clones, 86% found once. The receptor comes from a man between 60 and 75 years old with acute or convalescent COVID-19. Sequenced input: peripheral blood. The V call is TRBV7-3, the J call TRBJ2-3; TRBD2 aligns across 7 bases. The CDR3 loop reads CASRQGGTDTQYF. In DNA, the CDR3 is TGTGCCAGCCGGCAGGGAGGGACAGATACGCAGTATTTT.